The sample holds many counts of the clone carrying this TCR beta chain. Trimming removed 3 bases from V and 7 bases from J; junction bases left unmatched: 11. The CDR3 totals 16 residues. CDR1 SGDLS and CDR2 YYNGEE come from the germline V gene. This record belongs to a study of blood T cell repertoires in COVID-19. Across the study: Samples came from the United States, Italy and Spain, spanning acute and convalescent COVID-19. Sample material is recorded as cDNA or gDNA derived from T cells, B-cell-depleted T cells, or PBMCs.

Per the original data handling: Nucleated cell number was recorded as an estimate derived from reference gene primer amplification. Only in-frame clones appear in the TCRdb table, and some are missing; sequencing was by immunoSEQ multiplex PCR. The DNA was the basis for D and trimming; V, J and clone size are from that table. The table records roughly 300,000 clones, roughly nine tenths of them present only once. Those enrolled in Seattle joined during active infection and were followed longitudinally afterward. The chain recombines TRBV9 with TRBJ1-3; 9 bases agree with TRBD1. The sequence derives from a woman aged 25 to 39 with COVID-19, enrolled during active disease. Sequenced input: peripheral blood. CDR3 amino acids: CASSAWLGQGFNTIYF. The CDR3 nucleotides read TGTGCCAGCAGCGCCTGGCTGGGACAGGGTTTCAACACCATATATTTT.